The 6 T cell receptor beta chains below all came from one sample that was sequenced in a study of T cell responses to AZD1222 COVID-19 vaccine. Method: immunoSEQ multiplex PCR; TCRdb's copy keeps in-frame clones and lacks some. The sample contains about 150,000 clones, over 90% of which appear only once. The sample consisted of peripheral blood, taken 28 days after the second AZD1222 dose. All receptors come from an adult who received the AZD1222 COVID-19 vaccine.

CDR3 DNA sequence: TGTGCCACCAGTGATTCCCTGGGGTACGAGCAGTACTTC. It encodes CATSDSLGYEQYF. The V call is TRBV24-1, the J call TRBJ2-7; D is uncertain. V lost 2 bases and J lost 4, with 8 bases in between. Germline V gene sequence: CDR1 KGHDR, CDR2 SFDVKD. The CDR3 spans 13 residues.

The chain is built from TRBV3-1 (or the pseudogene TRBV3-2) and TRBJ2-2; 13 bases are shared with TRBD2. From germline, CDR1 is LGHDT and CDR2 YNNKEL (reference sequence). The CDR3 has 16 amino acids. J was trimmed by 1 base and V by 4 bases; bases with no gene match: 0. The chain's CDR3 is CASSRTSGGNTGELFF. The CDR3 bases are TGTGCCAGCAGCCGGACTAGCGGGGGGAACACCGGGGAGCTGTTTTTT.

J is TRBJ1-4 and V is TRBV30; a weak D match, TRBD1 (6 bases). Germline V gene sequence: CDR1 GTSNPN, CDR2 SVGIG (reference sequence). V shed 2 bases and J shed 7 bases, with 11 bases lying between them. The CDR3 covers 13 residues. CDR3 loop: CAWSWGPSEKLFF. In DNA, the CDR3 is TGTGCCTGGAGTTGGGGGCCCAGTGAAAAACTGTTTTTT. Based on the CDR3 plus reference TRBV30 and TRBJ1-4, the full variable domain is SQTIHQWPATLVQPVGSPLSLECTVEGTSNPNLYWYRQAAGRGLQLLFYSVGIGQISSEVPQNLSASRPQDRQFILSSKKLLLSDSGFYLCAWSWGPSEKLFFGSGTQLSVL.

This clone was seen more than once but under ten times. This chain links TRBV7-9 with TRBJ2-2; D call uncertain. The CDR3 is 14 amino acids. The V end lost 8 bases, the J end lost 6 bases, and 16 bases lay between the germline ends. CDR1 and CDR2 from the germline V gene are SEHNR and FQNEAQ (reference sequence). In nucleotides, the CDR3 is TGTGCCAGCCCCAGGAATAGGTACGCCGGGGAGCTGTTTTTT. Its protein product is CASPRNRYAGELFF.

The rearrangement links TRBV3-1 (or the pseudogene TRBV3-2) to TRBJ2-5; TRBD1 aligns across 8 bases. V trimming: 6 bases; J trimming: 2 bases; junction bases outside the gene matches: 2. Germline V gene sequence: CDR1 LGHDT, CDR2 YNNKEL (reference sequence). The CDR3 is 13 residues long. The CDR3, as DNA: TGTGCCAGCAGGAACAGGGGGCAAGAGACCCAGTACTTC. Translated: CASRNRGQETQYF.

V and J are TRBV5-1 and TRBJ1-3, with 12 nucleotides matching TRBD1. The CDR3 spans 16 residues. CDR1 is SGHRS and CDR2 is YFSETQ in the germline V gene. V was clipped by 0 bases and J by 4 bases; unmatched bases: 2. The CDR3 protein is CASSLAGTGGGNTIYF. The CDR3 DNA sequence: TGCGCCAGCAGCTTGGCCGGGACAGGGGGCGGAAACACCATATATTTT. The variable domain in full, completed from reference TRBV5-1 and TRBJ1-3, reads KAGVTQTPRYLIKTRGQQVTLSCSPISGHRSVSWYQQTPGQGLQFLFEYFSETQRNKGNFPGRFSGRQFSNSRSEMNVSTLELGDSALYLCASSLAGTGGGNTIYFGEGSWLTVV.